The 32 T cell receptor beta chains in this list originate from one sample, sequenced in a study of cytomegalovirus exposure and HLA in healthy donors. Use of 60 Vbeta and 13 Jbeta primers characterized the PCR. Here immunoSEQ multiplex PCR was the method, and the copy in TCRdb shows in-frame clones only, minus some. The sample consists of 95,000 to 110,000 clones, approximately 72% of them appearing once. Sequenced: PBMCs. These receptors all stem from a woman between 50 and 59 years old in good health and CMV-seronegative.

The chain is built from TRBV5-8 and TRBJ2-3, with 10 bases matching TRBD2. V shed 4 bases, J shed 5 bases, and the junction held 16 bases outside the gene matches. CDR1 and CDR2 (germline): SGHTS, YDEGEE. There are 18 residues in the CDR3. The DNA for the CDR3 is TGTGCCAGCAGCCATCAAACCCACTTAGCGGGAGGTATAGATACGCAGTATTTT. Encoded protein: CASSHQTHLAGGIDTQYF. The full variable domain, its missing parts supplied by reference TRBV5-8 and TRBJ2-3, is EAGVTQSPTHLIKTRGQQATLRCSPISGHTSVYWYQQALGLGLQFLLWYDEGEERNRGNFPPRFSGRQFPNYSSELNVNALELEDSALYLCASSHQTHLAGGIDTQYFGPGTRLTVL.

The sample holds a few counts of this clone. This chain links TRBV7-2 with TRBJ2-3, with 8 bases matching TRBD1. The CDR3 consists of 15 residues. Looked up from germline, CDR1 is SGHTA and CDR2 is FQGNSA. With V trimmed by 4 bases and J by 3 bases, 6 bases remained unmatched. The CDR3 DNA reads as TGTGCCAGCAGCTGGAGACAGGGGTGGACAGATACGCAGTATTTT. It encodes CASSWRQGWTDTQYF.

The rearrangement joins TRBV10-3 to TRBJ2-3; TRBD2 matches at 7 bases. The junction had 15 bases not matched to a gene; V was cut back by 2 bases and J by 7 bases. Germline CDR1 reads ENHRY; CDR2 reads SYGVKD. The CDR3 sequence is 17 residues long. CDR3 in DNA: TGTGCCATCAGTGAGACCGATCGACTAGCTTCGGCGAATACGCAGTATTTT. It is translated as CAISETDRLASANTQYF.

V is TRBV2 and J is TRBJ1-2; maybe TRBD1 (6 bases). The V end lost 0 bases, the J end lost 3 bases, and 8 bases lay between the germline ends. Germline CDR1 and CDR2: SNHLY and FYNNEI. The CDR3 loop spans 14 amino acids. As DNA, the CDR3 is TGTGCCAGCAGTGAAGCCAGGGGTCACTATGGCTACACCTTC. Protein sequence: CASSEARGHYGYTF.

V usage is TRBV14 and J usage is TRBJ1-1; D ambiguous. The V end was cut by 4 bases, the J end by 0 bases, with 9 bases between. Germline CDR1 SGHDN, CDR2 FVKESK. This CDR3 is 14 amino acids long. CDR3 residues: CASSPPFLNTEAFF. In DNA, the CDR3 is TGTGCCAGCAGCCCCCCCTTTCTGAACACTGAAGCTTTCTTT.

The V and J genes are TRBV5-8 and TRBJ1-4; 11 bases are shared with TRBD1. Trimming at V came to 0 bases and at J to 10 bases, leaving 2 bases not matched to a gene. The CDR3 has 14 residues. Germline CDR1 is SGHTS and CDR2 is YDEGEE. CDR3 nucleotide sequence: TGTGCCAGCAGCTTGGGGGACAGGGGGGCAAAACTGTTTTTT. It encodes CASSLGDRGAKLFF.

The V and J genes are TRBV7-9 and TRBJ2-1; D may be TRBD1 (5 bases). CDR3 length equals 15 residues. In germline, CDR1 is SEHNR, CDR2 FQNEAQ (reference sequence). Trimming took off 3 bases at V and 9 bases at J, with 18 bases between the two ends. This CDR3 reads CASSFEPGITGEQFF. CDR3 in DNA: TGTGCCAGCAGCTTTGAACCAGGGATTACCGGTGAGCAGTTCTTC. Drawing the rest from reference TRBV7-9 and TRBJ2-1, the complete variable domain is DTGVSQNPRHKITKRGQNVTFRCDPISEHNRLYWYRQTLGQGPEFLTYFQNEAQLEKSRLLSDRFSAERPKGSFSTLEIQRTEQGDSAMYLCASSFEPGITGEQFFGPGTRLTVL.

The chain links TRBV4-1 to TRBJ2-7, with 9 bases aligning to TRBD1. The CDR3 totals 15 residues. J was trimmed by 6 bases and V by 5 bases; bases with no gene match: 11. The germline V gene has CDR1 MGHRA and CDR2 YSYEKL. Here the CDR3 DNA reads TGCGCCAGCAGCTACCCCGGGACAGGGATCAGCGAGCAGTACTTC. Translation gives CASSYPGTGISEQYF.

The V call is TRBV15, the J call TRBJ2-2, with a tentative D call TRBD1 (5 bases). The germline V gene has CDR1 LNHNV and CDR2 YYDKDF (reference sequence). Trimming removed 0 bases at V and 0 bases at J, with 17 bases between. The CDR3 has 19 amino acids. CDR3 sequence (DNA): TGTGCCACCAGCAGAGAGTCGGTGTTTAGGGGAACGAACACCGGGGAGCTGTTTTTT. Translating it yields CATSRESVFRGTNTGELFF.

The CDR3 sequence is CASSEAGHRNYGYTF. CDR3 DNA: TGTGCCAGCAGTGAAGCGGGACACCGAAACTATGGCTACACCTTC. The V gene is TRBV6-1, the J gene TRBJ1-2; perhaps TRBD1 as D (6 bases). The CDR3 sequence is 15 residues long. Germline V gives CDR1 MNHNS, CDR2 SASEGT. The V and J ends lost 0 bases and 2 bases respectively, with 10 bases between them.

This clone was detected a few times. The chain uses TRBV5-1 and TRBJ2-3; D call uncertain. Per the germline V gene, CDR1 is SGHRS and CDR2 is YFSETQ. Trimming took 4 bases from V and 1 from J, leaving 13 bases between them. The CDR3 runs to 15 residues. This CDR3 reads CASSPLLEGTDTQYF. The CDR3, as DNA: TGCGCCAGCAGCCCTCTCCTAGAGGGCACAGATACGCAGTATTTT.

The chain links TRBV10-3 to TRBJ1-4; 11 nucleotides align to TRBD1. V dropped 2 bases and J dropped 3; count of bases not matched to a gene: 5. Germline V CDR1 and CDR2: ENHRY, SYGVKD. This CDR3 is 17 amino acids long. CDR3 in DNA: TGTGCCATCAGTGAGGGACAGGGGGCCTACCCTAATGAAAAACTGTTTTTT. It yields the protein CAISEGQGAYPNEKLFF.

This clone was detected a few times. The genes are TRBV5-1 and TRBJ2-1, with 10 bases identical to TRBD2. V shed 0 bases, J shed 8 bases, and the junction held 5 bases outside the gene matches. Germline V gene data show CDR1 as SGHRS and CDR2 as YFSETQ. This CDR3 spans 15 amino acids. CDR3 amino acids: CASSLVAGGGYEQFF. The CDR3 nucleotides are TGCGCCAGCAGCTTGGTAGCGGGAGGTGGCTATGAGCAGTTCTTC.

To note about this clone: Within the sample, other DNA sequences also encode this same CDR3. This rearrangement joins TRBV9 to TRBJ2-1, with TRBD2 matching 7 bases. Germline CDR1 and CDR2: SGDLS and YYNGEE. The CDR3 has 15 residues. Unmatched junction bases numbered 0, after V lost 0 bases and J lost 0 bases. CDR3 DNA: TGTGCCAGCAGCGTAGCGGGAGGCTCCTACAATGAGCAGTTCTTC. Translating gives CASSVAGGSYNEQFF.

The DNA of the CDR3 is TGCGCCAGCAGCTTGGACTTCTACGAGCAGTACTTC. Residues: CASSLDFYEQYF. The chain joins TRBV5-1 to TRBJ2-7; no definite D call. The V gene lost 0 bases and the J gene lost 3 bases, with 4 bases spanning the gap. Looked up from germline, CDR1 is SGHRS and CDR2 is YFSETQ. The CDR3 has 12 residues.

This clone showed up just a few times. The chain has TRBV11-2 and TRBJ2-3; D not resolved. Germline V CDR1 and CDR2: SGHAT, FQNNGV. There are 12 residues in the CDR3. The V end lost 5 bases, the J end lost 6 bases, and 9 bases lay between the germline ends. The CDR3 here is CASSESSDTQYF. The CDR3 DNA follows: TGTGCCAGCAGCGAGAGTAGCGATACGCAGTATTTT.

This chain connects TRBV5-1 to TRBJ1-2, with D possibly TRBD1 on 6 matching bases. Germline values: CDR1 SGHRS, CDR2 YFSETQ. V lost 8 bases and J lost 2, with 16 bases in between. CDR3 length: 14 residues. CDR3 nucleotides: TGCGCCAGTGTGACAGGACCAGGAAACTATGGCTACACCTTC. This encodes CASVTGPGNYGYTF.

The chain links TRBV7-8 to TRBJ2-7; D is ambiguous. CDR3 size: 14 residues. The germline CDR1 and CDR2 sequences are SGHVS and FQNEAQ. V dropped 5 bases and J dropped 1 base, with 12 bases sitting between them. The CDR3 DNA is TGTGCCAGCAGCCCCGCGAGTTTATCCTACGAGCAGTACTTC. Protein product: CASSPASLSYEQYF.

This clone was seen more than once but under ten times. The chain joins TRBV10-3 to TRBJ1-1; no clear D. V was shortened by 8 bases and J by 0 bases, with 10 bases between the two germline ends. Per germline, CDR1 ENHRY and CDR2 SYGVKD. The CDR3 has 13 residues. The CDR3 DNA reads TGTGCCATCGCACAAGAACTGAACACTGAAGCTTTCTTT. Its protein is CAIAQELNTEAFF.

This clone came up a few times. The chain links TRBV30 to TRBJ2-3; D call uncertain. Trimming took off 2 bases at V and 4 bases at J, with 4 bases between the two ends. The CDR3 contains 11 residues. Germline CDR1 and CDR2: GTSNPN and SVGIG (reference sequence). CDR3 in DNA: TGTGCCTGGAGTCGGGCAGATACGCAGTATTTT. This gives the protein CAWSRADTQYF.

V usage is TRBV6-5 and J usage is TRBJ2-1, with D unresolved. The CDR3 loop spans 11 amino acids. V lost 2 bases to trimming and J lost 11 bases, with 7 bases between them. Germline CDR1 is MNHEY and CDR2 is SVGAGI. The CDR3 loop reads CASSYESQQFF. CDR3 coding DNA: TGTGCCAGCAGTTACGAGTCCCAGCAGTTCTTC.

The chain has TRBV4-1 and TRBJ2-5; weak D call: TRBD2 (5 bases). The length of the CDR3 is 17 residues. Trimming took 3 bases from V and 4 from J, leaving 21 bases between them. Germline CDR1 is MGHRA and CDR2 is YSYEKL. CDR3 in amino acids: CASSQGSTGIIGETQYF. CDR3 coding DNA: TGCGCCAGCAGCCAGGGTTCGACGGGGATTATAGGAGAGACCCAGTACTTC.

The chain combines TRBV6-4 with TRBJ2-1; D gene unclear. This CDR3 has 15 residues. Germline V gene data show CDR1 as MRHNA and CDR2 as SNTAGT. V was trimmed by 3 bases and J by 2 bases, leaving 11 bases between them. The DNA for the CDR3 is TGTGCCAGCAGTGATCTGACAAAAACCTACAATGAGCAGTTCTTC. Translated, it gives CASSDLTKTYNEQFF.

The chain couples TRBV6-1 to TRBJ2-5, with TRBD2 matching 8 bases. The CDR3 is 16 residues long. The germline V gene encodes CDR1 MNHNS and CDR2 SASEGT. V lost 3 bases, J lost 1 base, and 7 bases stayed unmatched. CDR3 residues: CASSEAHTSGQETQYF. The CDR3 DNA reads TGTGCCAGCAGTGAGGCACATACTAGCGGCCAAGAGACCCAGTACTTC.

The chain couples TRBV5-1 to TRBJ1-1; D remains unclear. CDR1 is SGHRS and CDR2 is YFSETQ in the germline V gene. The CDR3 covers 14 residues. Trimming shortened V by 0 bases and J by 1 base, and 7 bases separated the two germline ends. The CDR3 reads CASSLAGSNTEAFF. The DNA for the CDR3 is TGCGCCAGCAGCTTGGCCGGGTCGAACACTGAAGCTTTCTTT. Variable domain in full (rest from reference TRBV5-1 and TRBJ1-1): KAGVTQTPRYLIKTRGQQVTLSCSPISGHRSVSWYQQTPGQGLQFLFEYFSETQRNKGNFPGRFSGRQFSNSRSEMNVSTLELGDSALYLCASSLAGSNTEAFFGQGTRLTVV.

CDR3 amino acids: CASSVGGSRPDTQYF. The CDR3 coding sequence is TGTGCCAGCAGCGTGGGCGGGAGTCGTCCAGATACGCAGTATTTT. The chain employs TRBV11-3 and TRBJ2-3, with 7 bases that match TRBD2. The trim removed 5 bases at V and 4 bases at J, leaving 9 bases unmatched. CDR1 and CDR2 from the germline V gene are SGHNT and YENEEA. The CDR3 covers 15 residues.

This rearrangement joins TRBV7-2 to TRBJ2-1; a weak D match, TRBD2 (6 bases). The germline V gene has CDR1 SGHTA and CDR2 FQGNSA. This CDR3 is 15 amino acids long. Trimming pared 3 bases from V and 0 bases from J, leaving 9 bases between. Written as DNA, the CDR3 is TGTGCCAGCAGCTTTAGCGGTAGCTCCTACAATGAGCAGTTCTTC. It translates to CASSFSGSSYNEQFF.

This chain uses TRBV11-2 with TRBJ2-2; 8 bases are a match to TRBD2. The CDR3 loop spans 17 amino acids. The V segment lost 2 bases and the J segment 1 base; nucleotides outside the gene matches: 6. In germline, CDR1 is SGHAT, CDR2 FQNNGV. CDR3: CASSLPPGGLNTGELFF. The CDR3 coding sequence is TGTGCCAGCAGCTTACCTCCGGGGGGGTTGAACACCGGGGAGCTGTTTTTT.

The rearrangement uses TRBV7-3 and TRBJ2-5; TRBD1 aligns across 11 bases. V was clipped by 3 bases and J by 4 bases; unmatched bases: 4. The CDR3 length is 15 residues. Per the germline V gene, CDR1 is SGHTA and CDR2 is FQGTGA. The CDR3 is CASSFGQGASETQYF. In nucleotides, the CDR3 is TGTGCCAGCAGCTTCGGACAGGGGGCTTCAGAGACCCAGTACTTC.

This chain uses TRBV19 with TRBJ1-3, with D maybe TRBD1 (6 bases). The CDR3 is 14 amino acids. Looked up from germline, CDR1 is LNHDA and CDR2 is SQIVND (reference sequence). V lost 8 bases to trimming and J lost 8 bases, with 19 bases between them. As DNA, the CDR3 is TGTGCCAGTCAGGAACAGGGATTTTGGGACACCATATATTTT. Protein product: CASQEQGFWDTIYF. Filled out from reference TRBV19 and TRBJ1-3, the complete variable domain reads DGGITQSPKYLFRKEGQNVTLSCEQNLNHDAMYWYRQDPGQGLRLIYYSQIVNDFQKGDIAEGYSVSREKKESFPLTVTSAQKNPTAFYLCASQEQGFWDTIYFGEGSWLTVV.

The rearrangement links TRBV15 to TRBJ1-3; D is unclear. Germline lookup yields CDR1 LNHNV and CDR2 YYDKDF (reference sequence). The germline V and J ends were trimmed by 1 base and 0 bases, with 13 bases remaining between them. This CDR3 has 17 amino acids. The CDR3 loop reads CATSRAVTETSGNTIYF. For the CDR3, the DNA is TGTGCCACCAGCAGAGCGGTCACAGAAACCTCTGGAAACACCATATATTTT.

This clone occurred a few times. The rearrangement uses TRBV29-1 and TRBJ2-3; TRBD1 agrees at 10 bases. The CDR3 length is 13 residues. Germline V gene lookup returns CDR1 SQVTM and CDR2 ANQGSEA. V lost 7 bases to trimming and J lost 4 bases; unmatched junction nucleotides: 5. In DNA, the CDR3 is TGCAGCGCCGCCGGGACAGGGGCAGATACGCAGTATTTT. It translates to CSAAGTGADTQYF.